One and the same sample provided the 27 T cell receptor beta chains below, sequenced in a study of CD8 T cells in Susac syndrome. RNA was extracted with the RNeasy kit, and a quantity of about 0.45 to 1 ug was reverse transcribed using random hexamers. From the immunoSEQ multiplex PCR reads, TCRdb called clonotypes with MiXCR, one entry per CDR3 protein. The data hold about 180,000 distinct CDR3 sequences, with approximately 95% observed a single time. Material: CD8+ T cells from PBMCs. The receptors come from a human donor with multiple sclerosis.

V and J are TRBV9 and TRBJ2-7; D gene ambiguous. The CDR3 covers 15 residues. V lost 0 bases to trimming and J lost 0 bases, with 10 bases between them. Germline values: CDR1 SGDLS, CDR2 YYNGEE. CDR3 bases: TGTGCCAGCAGCGTAGGAGGCACAAGCTCCTACGAGCAGTACTTC. It translates to CASSVGGTSSYEQYF.

V gene TRBV12-3 or TRBV12-4 combines with J gene TRBJ1-2; D uncertain. Trimming took 8 bases from V and 4 from J, leaving 17 bases between them. The CDR3 runs to 14 residues. The CDR3 loop is CASGYPGRTYGYTF. CDR3 in DNA: TGTGCCAGCGGGTATCCAGGTCGTACCTATGGCTACACCTTC.

The gene calls are TRBV20-1 and TRBJ2-3; the match to TRBD2 covers 10 bases. J gave up 0 bases and V 6 bases, and 12 bases lay outside the gene matches. CDR1 and CDR2 from the germline V gene are DFQATT and SNEGSKA (reference sequence). The CDR3 runs 17 residues. The CDR3 coding sequence is TGCAGTGCCCTACCTCCGGGACTAGCGATTAGCACAGATACGCAGTATTTT. Its translation is CSALPPGLAISTDTQYF.

V and J are TRBV5-1 and TRBJ2-1; the match to TRBD2 covers 13 bases. Germline loops: CDR1 SGHRS, CDR2 YFSETQ. This CDR3 contains 16 residues. The V segment lost 3 bases and the J segment 8 bases; nucleotides outside the gene matches: 8. The DNA for the CDR3 is TGCGCCAGCAGCTGGAGGACTAGCGGGAGTTACGATGAGCAGTTCTTC. It yields the protein CASSWRTSGSYDEQFF.

This sequence joins TRBV9 and TRBJ1-1; a possible D gene is TRBD1 (5 bases). Germline V CDR1 and CDR2: SGDLS, YYNGEE. V dropped 0 bases and J dropped 4 bases, with 13 bases sitting between them. The CDR3 spans 15 residues. CDR3 DNA: TGTGCCAGCAGCGTAGAGGGCGGGGGTTTCACTGAAGCTTTCTTT. Its translation is CASSVEGGGFTEAFF.

The J gene is TRBJ2-5, the V gene TRBV28; TRBD1 aligns across 10 bases. CDR1 is MDHEN, CDR2 SYDVKM, per germline. The CDR3 runs 16 residues. Unmatched junction bases numbered 7, after V lost 1 base and J lost 5 bases. The CDR3 DNA is TGTGCCAGCAGTTTATTGACAGGGGGCGCAGGGGAGACCCAGTACTTC. Its protein is CASSLLTGGAGETQYF.

This clonotype was seen a single time. J is TRBJ2-1 and V is TRBV15; no reliable D call. V was clipped by 5 bases and J by 2 bases, with 16 bases between them. Germline CDR1 LNHNV, CDR2 YYDKDF (reference sequence). CDR3 size: 16 residues. The CDR3 is CATSGEYTNPYNEQFF. The CDR3 nucleotides are TGTGCCACCAGCGGCGAATACACCAACCCCTACAATGAGCAGTTCTTC.

The chain is built from TRBV24-1 and TRBJ2-1; TRBD2 agrees at 9 bases. Germline lookup yields CDR1 KGHDR and CDR2 SFDVKD. The CDR3 has 15 amino acids. V lost 5 bases, J lost 5 bases, and 6 bases stayed unmatched. The CDR3, as DNA: TGTGCCACCAGTGTAGGTAGCGGGGGCCACAATGAGCAGTTCTTC. Protein product: CATSVGSGGHNEQFF.

This chain links TRBV9 with TRBJ2-3, with 7 positions matching TRBD2. The V gene's germline CDR1 is SGDLS and CDR2 YYNGEE. The ends lost 3 bases at V and 2 bases at J; junction bases unmatched: 3. The CDR3 length is 14 residues. This CDR3 is CASSDGGDTDTQYF. The DNA of the CDR3 is TGTGCCAGCAGCGATGGGGGGGACACAGATACGCAGTATTTT.

The CDR3 coding sequence is TGTGCCAGCAGCTTAGGCTTTAGTGTATCCTACAATGAGCAGTTCTTC. Translation: CASSLGFSVSYNEQFF. The V call is TRBV7-8, the J call TRBJ2-1; D gene uncertain. CDR3 length equals 16 residues. Germline V gene lookup returns CDR1 SGHVS and CDR2 FQNEAQ. Trimming pared 1 base from V and 1 base from J, leaving 11 bases between.

The chain carries TRBV20-1 and TRBJ1-2; D is possibly TRBD1 (5 bases). V was pared by 5 bases and J by 2 bases, with 9 bases between. This CDR3 contains 12 residues. The germline gives CDR1 DFQATT, CDR2 SNEGSKA (reference sequence). The CDR3 DNA reads as TGCAGTGCTCAAGACAGCAACTATGGCTACACCTTC. Its translation: CSAQDSNYGYTF.

The genes are TRBV2 and TRBJ1-1, with 8 bases matching TRBD1. Germline CDR1 reads SNHLY; CDR2 reads FYNNEI. Trimming cost V 7 bases and J 6 bases; bases outside gene matches: 10. This CDR3 spans 14 amino acids. The CDR3 region is CASNDRGPAPEAFF. The CDR3 DNA is TGTGCCAGCAACGACAGGGGTCCTGCCCCTGAAGCTTTCTTT.

The chain links TRBV6-2 or TRBV6-3 to TRBJ2-1, with 10 nucleotides matching TRBD2. In germline, CDR1 is MNHEY, CDR2 SVGEGT. V trimming: 2 bases; J trimming: 1 base; junction bases outside the gene matches: 11. The CDR3 covers 19 residues. The chain's CDR3 is CASSYGGARTSGSYNEQFF. The CDR3 DNA reads TGTGCCAGCAGTTACGGGGGGGCGAGGACTAGCGGATCCTACAATGAGCAGTTCTTC.

This chain links TRBV10-3 with TRBJ2-5; D unresolved. Trimming shortened V by 11 bases and J by 2 bases, and 15 bases separated the two germline ends. CDR1 is ENHRY, CDR2 SYGVKD, per germline. The CDR3 contains 13 residues. The CDR3 protein is CAAGSPGQETQYF. In DNA, the CDR3 is TGTGCCGCTGGATCTCCCGGTCAAGAGACCCAGTACTTC.

The chain recombines TRBV28 with TRBJ1-2, with D possibly being TRBD1 (6 bases). V lost 6 bases and J 6 bases, leaving 14 bases between the germline ends. CDR3 length: 13 amino acids. The V gene's germline CDR1 is MDHEN and CDR2 SYDVKM. DNA for the CDR3: TGTGCCAGCAGGCAGGGACACCCTCATGGCTACACCTTC. Translated, it gives CASRQGHPHGYTF.

The chain employs TRBV11-3 and TRBJ2-1; no definite D call. Germline lookup yields CDR1 SGHNT and CDR2 YENEEA. The CDR3 extends over 13 amino acids. The V end was cut by 1 base, the J end by 6 bases, with 7 bases between. This chain's CDR3 is CASSLGLSNEQFF. The CDR3 bases are TGTGCCAGCAGCTTAGGTCTCTCCAATGAGCAGTTCTTC.

The chain employs TRBV7-9 and TRBJ2-3, with D maybe TRBD2 (6 bases). CDR3 length equals 15 residues. Trimming shortened V by 5 bases and J by 1 base, and 13 bases separated the two germline ends. CDR1 is SEHNR, CDR2 FQNEAQ, per germline (reference sequence). Here the CDR3 DNA reads TGTGCCAGCAGCCCGCGGATAGCGGGCACAGATACGCAGTATTTT. Its translation: CASSPRIAGTDTQYF.

This clonotype was seen only once. The V and J genes are TRBV24-1 and TRBJ2-5; 8 nucleotides agree with TRBD2. The CDR3 sequence is 17 residues long. Looked up from germline, CDR1 is KGHDR and CDR2 is SFDVKD. The V gene end was trimmed by 4 bases and the J gene end by 0 bases; junction bases not matched to a gene: 9. The CDR3 DNA sequence: TGTGCCACCAGTGACCTAGGGAGCGGGGGAAACCAAGAGACCCAGTACTTC. Translation: CATSDLGSGGNQETQYF.

V and J are TRBV20-1 and TRBJ2-1; the D is unclear. Germline assignment: CDR1 DFQATT and CDR2 SNEGSKA (reference sequence). Trimming left V 3 bases short and J 0 bases short, with 15 bases between. CDR3 size: 16 residues. The CDR3 loop is CSASLLVRSSYNEQFF. The CDR3 bases are TGCAGTGCTAGCCTTTTGGTCAGGAGCTCCTACAATGAGCAGTTCTTC.

The J gene is TRBJ1-2, the V gene TRBV13, with D tentatively TRBD1 (6 bases). CDR1 and CDR2 from the germline V gene are PRHDT and FYEKMQ (reference sequence). CDR3 length: 15 amino acids. The ends were cut back, 1 base at V and 4 bases at J, with 13 bases in the middle. In nucleotides, the CDR3 is TGTGCCAGCAGCTTAGCAGGGGATTTGAGCTATGGCTACACCTTC. Translation gives CASSLAGDLSYGYTF.

This clonotype is a singleton in its sample. This chain links TRBV3-1 with TRBJ2-7; D ambiguous. Germline V lookup: CDR1 LGHDT, CDR2 YNNKEL (reference sequence). The V and J ends lost 0 bases and 2 bases respectively, with 14 bases between them. There are 16 residues in the CDR3. As DNA, the CDR3 is TGTGCCAGCAGCCAAGAGCGCCGTTCGCTCACCTACGAGCAGTACTTC. This sequence encodes CASSQERRSLTYEQYF.

The chain is built from TRBV11-2 and TRBJ2-3; perhaps TRBD1 as D (5 bases). The CDR3 runs to 13 residues. Germline V CDR1 and CDR2: SGHAT, FQNNGV. Trimming stripped 0 bases from V and 5 bases from J, with 6 bases between. CDR3 residues: CASSLDQGDTQYF. As DNA, the CDR3 is TGTGCCAGCAGCTTAGATCAGGGAGATACGCAGTATTTT.

The chain is built from TRBV28 and TRBJ2-5; tentative D call: TRBD1 (6 bases). Trimming removed 8 bases from V and 7 bases from J, with 17 bases in between. The CDR3 spans 13 residues. Germline V gives CDR1 MDHEN, CDR2 SYDVKM. The CDR3 sequence: CASEQQGSRTQYF. The CDR3 nucleotides read TGTGCCAGCGAACAACAGGGTTCTCGGACCCAGTACTTC.

The gene calls are TRBV20-1 and TRBJ2-5, with 7 bases identical to TRBD2. Germline-derived CDR1 and CDR2 are DFQATT and SNEGSKA (reference sequence). This CDR3 contains 14 residues. J was trimmed by 1 base and V by 6 bases; bases with no gene match: 8. The CDR3 reads CSARTGTIQETQYF. The DNA for the CDR3 is TGCAGTGCCAGAACCGGGACTATCCAAGAGACCCAGTACTTC.

The chain joins TRBV20-1 to TRBJ2-7, with D perhaps TRBD1 or TRBD2 (5 bases each). The CDR3 is 15 residues long. The V gene's germline CDR1 is DFQATT and CDR2 SNEGSKA (reference sequence). The germline V and J ends were trimmed by 3 bases and 1 base, with 16 bases remaining between them. This chain's CDR3 is CSARGELMASYEQYF. In DNA form, the CDR3 reads TGCAGTGCTAGGGGGGAATTGATGGCTTCCTACGAGCAGTACTTC.

This chain uses TRBV6-1 with TRBJ2-1; 11 bases are a match to TRBD2. V was pared by 7 bases and J by 6 bases, with 11 bases of the junction left unmatched. Per germline, CDR1 MNHNS and CDR2 SASEGT. The CDR3 has 16 amino acids. The CDR3 DNA is TGTGCCAGCACCCAAAATTTAGCGGGAGGGCGCAATGAGCAGTTCTTC. Protein product: CASTQNLAGGRNEQFF.

J is TRBJ1-2 and V is TRBV25-1, with D possibly TRBD1 on 6 matching bases. Looked up from germline, CDR1 is MGHDK and CDR2 is SYGVNS. The CDR3 loop spans 12 amino acids. Trimming shortened V by 8 bases and J by 7 bases, and 14 bases separated the two germline ends. CDR3 loop: CASHTGARGYTF. The CDR3 coding sequence is TGTGCCAGCCACACGGGGGCACGTGGCTACACCTTC.